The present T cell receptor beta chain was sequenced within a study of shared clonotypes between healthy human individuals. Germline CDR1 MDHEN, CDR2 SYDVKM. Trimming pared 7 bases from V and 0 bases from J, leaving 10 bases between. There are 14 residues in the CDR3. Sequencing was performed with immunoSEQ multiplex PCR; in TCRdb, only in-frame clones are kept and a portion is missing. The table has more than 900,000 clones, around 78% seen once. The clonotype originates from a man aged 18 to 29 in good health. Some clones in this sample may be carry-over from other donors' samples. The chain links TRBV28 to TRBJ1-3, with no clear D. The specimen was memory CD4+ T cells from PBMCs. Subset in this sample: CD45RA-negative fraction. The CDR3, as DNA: TGTGCCAGCAACACACTCAACTCTGGAAACACCATATATTTT. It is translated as CASNTLNSGNTIYF.